This T cell receptor (beta chain) was identified in a study of post-analysis software for immune sequencing data. Overall study context: Included courses were relapsing-remitting and secondary progressive multiple sclerosis; progressive-relapsing multiple sclerosis was also included. Study results and limitations: There were five or six TRBV segments more frequent in patients than controls, and TRBV5-6, TRBV5-1 and TRBV20-1 were among them. Multiple sclerosis patients had significantly lower normalized Chao1 diversity than controls.

With respect to this clonotype: Its antigen is currently unknown.

TCR beta libraries were prepared from cDNA with unique molecular identifiers. Starting from roughly 1 to 10 million T cells, the study yielded about 490,000 cDNA molecules. TCRdb reprocessed the PCR reads with MiXCR, giving one entry per CDR3 protein. The table includes more than 500,000 distinct CDR3 sequences, under 40% detected once. This CDR3 is 14 amino acids long. CDR1 WSHSY and CDR2 SAAADI come from the germline V gene. V was pared by 4 bases and J by 3 bases, with 9 bases between. This TCR was recovered from a girl younger than 18 with multiple sclerosis. This sequence joins TRBV10-2 and TRBJ2-2; possibly TRBD1 for D (5 bases). Sequences were obtained from blood. The CDR3 loop reads CASSARDDTGELFF. CDR3 DNA: TGCGCCAGCAGTGCCAGGGATGACACCGGGGAGCTGTTTTTT.